Described below is a single TCR beta chain sequence and its context. Its antigen is currently unknown. These data come from a study of T cell repertoires in cytomegalovirus infection. Study at large: Recently identified HLA-C-restricted and well-studied HLA-B-restricted CMV epitopes were used. It was the public TCR beta signatures that indicated both CMV infection and matching HLA type.

Germline CDR1 is MNHEY and CDR2 is SVGAGI. Trimming removed 5 bases from V and 6 bases from J, with 14 bases in between. This CDR3 comprises 13 residues. TCRdb used MiXCR to reprocess the reads, holding one entry per CDR3 protein. The sample includes a few hundred thousand distinct CDR3 sequences, about 27% of them seen just once. Study-wide findings and caveats: Public TCR beta family frequency separated CMV-and-HLA carriers, including in an independent cohort. The response measured ex vivo was dominated by TCR beta clonotypes (HLA-C-restricted and CMV-specific).

The input for sequencing was cultured PBMCs, taken from culture after CMV antigen stimulation. This TCR was recovered from a human donor in good health (CMV status not recorded). Some clones in this sample may be carry-over from other donors' samples. This chain joins TRBV6-5 and TRBJ2-7; D perhaps matches TRBD1 (6 bases). DNA of the CDR3: TGTGCCAGCAGTCAAACAGGGTCCGGCGAGCAGTACTTC. Protein sequence: CASSQTGSGEQYF.